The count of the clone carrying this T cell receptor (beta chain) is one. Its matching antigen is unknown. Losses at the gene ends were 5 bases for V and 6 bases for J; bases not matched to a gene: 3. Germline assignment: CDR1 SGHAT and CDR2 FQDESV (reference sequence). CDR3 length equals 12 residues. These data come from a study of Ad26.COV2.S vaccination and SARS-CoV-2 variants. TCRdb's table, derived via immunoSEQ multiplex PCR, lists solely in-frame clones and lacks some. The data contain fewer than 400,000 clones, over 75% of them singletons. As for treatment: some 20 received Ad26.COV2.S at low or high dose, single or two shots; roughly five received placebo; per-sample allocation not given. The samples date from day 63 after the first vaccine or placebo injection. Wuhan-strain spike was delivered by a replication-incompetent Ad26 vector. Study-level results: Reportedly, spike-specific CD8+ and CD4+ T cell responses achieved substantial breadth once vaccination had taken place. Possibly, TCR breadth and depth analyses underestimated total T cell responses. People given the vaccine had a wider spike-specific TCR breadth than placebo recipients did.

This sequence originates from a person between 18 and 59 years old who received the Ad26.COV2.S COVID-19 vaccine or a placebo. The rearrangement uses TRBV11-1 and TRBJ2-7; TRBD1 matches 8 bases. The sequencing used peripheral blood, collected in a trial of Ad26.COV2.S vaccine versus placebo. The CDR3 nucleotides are TGTGCCAGCAGCCGGACAGGGTTCGAGCAGTACTTC. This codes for CASSRTGFEQYF.